One sample yielded the 25 T cell receptor beta chains listed below, sequenced in a study of cytomegalovirus exposure and HLA in healthy donors. This PCR relied on a set of 60 Vbeta primers and 13 Jbeta primers. Clones were sequenced by immunoSEQ multiplex PCR, and TCRdb holds only the in-frame ones, with some missing. In the table there are around 99,000 clones, roughly three quarters of which are singletons. Sequencing was carried out using PBMCs. The receptors were sampled from a man between 18 and 35 years old in good health and CMV-seronegative.

This chain uses TRBV27 with TRBJ2-3; 9 bases align to TRBD2. CDR1 is MNHEY and CDR2 is SMNVEV in the germline V gene (reference sequence). The V gene end was trimmed by 6 bases and the J gene end by 4 bases; junction bases not matched to a gene: 5. This CDR3 region has 14 residues. CDR3 nucleotides: TGTGCCAGCAGCCGACTAGCGGTGGCAGATACGCAGTATTTT. This gives the protein CASSRLAVADTQYF.

For the CDR3, the DNA is TGTGCCAGCAAACCTAGCGGGCCCCAAGAGACCCAGTACTTC. This gives the protein CASKPSGPQETQYF. The rearrangement uses TRBV19 and TRBJ2-5; 8 nucleotides line up with TRBD2. Germline V lookup: CDR1 LNHDA, CDR2 SQIVND (reference sequence). The CDR3 is made up of 14 amino acids. V gave up 9 bases and J gave up 1 base; unmatched junction bases: 7.

This clone showed up just a few times. The chain carries TRBV10-3 and TRBJ1-6; D gene ambiguous. CDR3 length: 13 residues. Germline CDR1 reads ENHRY; CDR2 reads SYGVKD. The V end lost 1 base, the J end lost 9 bases, and 7 bases lay between the germline ends. The CDR3 reads CAISELAPSPLHF. The CDR3 region has the DNA TGTGCCATCAGTGAGTTGGCCCCTTCACCCCTCCACTTT.

This chain connects TRBV6-5 to TRBJ1-2; 10 bases align to TRBD1. Germline CDR1 reads MNHEY; CDR2 reads SVGAGI. Trimming at V came to 5 bases and at J to 5 bases, leaving 8 bases not matched to a gene. The CDR3 has 15 amino acids. CDR3 bases: TGTGCCAGCAGTGTGGGACAGGGGACAGGGTATGGCTACACCTTC. This translates into CASSVGQGTGYGYTF.

J is TRBJ1-1 and V is TRBV23-1; D unclear. TRBV23-1 is noted as an ORF with a role that remains uncertain. The length of the CDR3 is 16 residues. The V end lost 4 bases, the J end lost 5 bases, and 20 bases lay between the germline ends. CDR3: CASSLRWSGVSTEAFF. CDR3 sequence (DNA): TGCGCCAGCAGTCTGCGTTGGTCCGGGGTATCTACTGAAGCTTTCTTT.

The CDR3: CASSELRLGRANTEAFF. CDR3 coding DNA: TGTGCCAGCAGTGAACTCCGTTTGGGCAGGGCGAACACTGAAGCTTTCTTT. The V call is TRBV2, the J call TRBJ1-1; tentative D call: TRBD1 (5 bases). This CDR3 contains 17 residues. The germline V and J ends were trimmed by 2 bases and 1 base, with 17 bases remaining between them. CDR1 is SNHLY and CDR2 is FYNNEI in the germline V gene.

The rearrangement uses TRBV5-1 and TRBJ1-1, with D maybe TRBD1 (6 bases). The germline gives CDR1 SGHRS, CDR2 YFSETQ. Trimming left V 1 base short and J 0 bases short, with 10 bases between. This CDR3 spans 15 amino acids. This CDR3 is CASSLWRTVNTEAFF. The CDR3 DNA reads TGCGCCAGCAGCTTGTGGCGGACAGTGAACACTGAAGCTTTCTTT.

Judged by abundance, this clone is medium-sized (0.01 to 0.1%). The V and J genes are TRBV10-2 and TRBJ2-2; TRBD1 agrees at 7 bases. This CDR3 is 16 amino acids long. Germline V gene sequence: CDR1 WSHSY, CDR2 SAAADI. V gave up 0 bases and J gave up 2 bases; unmatched junction bases: 3. The CDR3 is CASSESGTVNTGELFF. In nucleotides, the CDR3 is TGCGCCAGCAGTGAGTCGGGGACAGTCAACACCGGGGAGCTGTTTTTT.

This rearrangement joins TRBV5-1 to TRBJ1-6, with 7 bases fitting TRBD1. Germline loops: CDR1 SGHRS, CDR2 YFSETQ. CDR3 size: 17 residues. V lost 4 bases, J lost 4 bases, and 11 bases stayed unmatched. CDR3 protein: CASSQFETGRYNSPLHF. The CDR3 region has the DNA TGCGCCAGCAGCCAATTCGAGACAGGGCGTTATAATTCACCCCTCCACTTT.

The J gene is TRBJ1-1, the V gene TRBV14, with D maybe TRBD1 (6 bases). Germline V gene sequence: CDR1 SGHDN, CDR2 FVKESK. CDR3 length equals 15 residues. Trimming took off 4 bases at V and 3 bases at J, with 15 bases between the two ends. The CDR3 DNA reads as TGTGCCAGCAGCCCGGCCACAGGGAGATACACTGAAGCTTTCTTT. Translating it yields CASSPATGRYTEAFF.

This chain joins TRBV27 and TRBJ1-5; D may be TRBD1 (6 bases). V lost 3 bases to trimming and J lost 0 bases, with 21 bases between them. CDR1 and CDR2 (germline): MNHEY, SMNVEV (reference sequence). CDR3 size: 19 residues. The chain's CDR3 is CASSFSPGVGLLSNQPQHF. The DNA for the CDR3 is TGTGCCAGCAGTTTTAGTCCAGGGGTAGGTCTCCTTAGCAATCAGCCCCAGCATTTT.

The chain carries TRBV19 and TRBJ2-1; 8 bases fit TRBD1. Germline V gives CDR1 LNHDA, CDR2 SQIVND (reference sequence). This CDR3 spans 15 amino acids. Losses at the gene ends were 5 bases for V and 3 bases for J; bases not matched to a gene: 6. CDR3 coding DNA: TGTGCCAGTAGTCCAACAGGGGGACTCTACAATGAGCAGTTCTTC. This gives the protein CASSPTGGLYNEQFF.

The chain couples TRBV2 to TRBJ2-7; 11 bases are shared with TRBD2. V lost 6 bases, J lost 6 bases, and 4 bases stayed unmatched. From germline, CDR1 is SNHLY and CDR2 FYNNEI. The CDR3 loop spans 13 amino acids. The CDR3 region is CASRFSGGGEQYF. CDR3 sequence (DNA): TGTGCCAGCAGATTTAGCGGGGGGGGCGAGCAGTACTTC.

V and J are TRBV2 and TRBJ2-2; a weak D match, TRBD1 (7 bases). V was clipped by 7 bases and J by 6 bases, with 15 bases between them. Germline V gene data show CDR1 as SNHLY and CDR2 as FYNNEI. The CDR3 totals 14 residues. The CDR3: CASTAGRGAGELFF. CDR3 bases: TGTGCCAGCACGGCGGGCAGGGGGGCCGGGGAGCTGTTTTTT. Full variable domain (remainder filled in from reference TRBV2 and TRBJ2-2): EPEVTQTPSHQVTQMGQEVILRCVPISNHLYFYWYRQILGQKVEFLVSFYNNEISEKSEIFDDQFSVERPDGSNFTLKIRSTKLEDSAMYFCASTAGRGAGELFFGEGSRLTVL.

Here the CDR3 reads CASSLLTGAAGELFF. CDR3 DNA: TGTGCCAGCAGCTTACTCACAGGGGCGGCCGGGGAGCTGTTTTTT. The chain joins TRBV7-9 to TRBJ2-2; 7 bases fit TRBD1. The CDR3 length is 15 residues. The J segment lost 6 bases and the V segment lost 2 bases, leaving 6 bases of the junction unmatched. The germline V gene has CDR1 SEHNR and CDR2 FQNEAQ (reference sequence).

The rearrangement joins TRBV6-5 to TRBJ1-5; D might be TRBD1 (5 bases). V lost 7 bases to trimming and J lost 5 bases, with 12 bases between them. The CDR3 is 13 residues long. Germline V lookup: CDR1 MNHEY, CDR2 SVGAGI. CDR3 in DNA: TGTGCCAGCAAGGCAGGGTTTTATCAGCCCCAGCATTTT. Its protein product is CASKAGFYQPQHF.

This clone turned up a few times. The V gene is TRBV2, the J gene TRBJ2-1; D might be TRBD2 (5 bases). Germline V gene data show CDR1 as SNHLY and CDR2 as FYNNEI. The CDR3 is 13 residues long. V was trimmed by 7 bases and J by 7 bases, leaving 14 bases between them. The CDR3 coding sequence is TGTGCCAGCATGGGAGATCGATTTAATGAGCAGTTCTTC. Translated: CASMGDRFNEQFF.

This chain links TRBV7-9 with TRBJ2-4; 7 positions match TRBD2. The CDR3 spans 13 residues. Germline CDR1 SEHNR, CDR2 FQNEAQ (reference sequence). The V and J ends lost 4 bases and 7 bases, in that order; junction bases with no gene match: 4. As DNA, the CDR3 is TGTGCCAGCAGCTGGGAGGGTTATAACATTCAGTACTTC. This translates into CASSWEGYNIQYF.

Regarding this clone: This sample also contains other DNA sequences that code for the same CDR3. The genes are TRBV7-8 and TRBJ2-3; D is ambiguous. Trimming took 5 bases from V and 0 from J, leaving 3 bases between them. Germline CDR1 reads SGHVS; CDR2 reads FQNEAQ. The CDR3 runs to 12 residues. CDR3 amino acids: CASSLSTDTQYF. CDR3 nucleotides: TGTGCCAGCAGCCTGAGCACAGATACGCAGTATTTT. The full variable domain, with the rest looked up from reference TRBV7-8 and TRBJ2-3, is GAGVSQSPRYKVAKRGQDVALRCDPISGHVSLFWYQQALGQGPEFLTYFQNEAQLDKSGLPSDRFFAERPEGSVSTLKIQRTQQEDSAVYLCASSLSTDTQYFGPGTRLTVL.

J is TRBJ2-2 and V is TRBV27; the match to TRBD2 covers 11 bases. The CDR3 extends over 16 amino acids. Losses at the gene ends were 3 bases for V and 1 base for J; bases not matched to a gene: 1. Germline V gene data show CDR1 as MNHEY and CDR2 as SMNVEV (reference sequence). Here the CDR3 DNA reads TGTGCCAGCAGTTTGCTAGCGGGGGGGAACACCGGGGAGCTGTTTTTT. It translates to CASSLLAGGNTGELFF.

The CDR3 here is CASSTRTGGDYGYTF. The DNA for the CDR3 is TGTGCCAGCAGCACCCGGACAGGGGGCGACTATGGCTACACCTTC. The chain couples TRBV13 to TRBJ1-2; TRBD1 matches at 11 bases. This CDR3 spans 15 amino acids. CDR1 is PRHDT, CDR2 FYEKMQ, per germline (reference sequence). V shed 5 bases and J 3 bases; nucleotides not matched to a gene: 5.

This clone occurred once. The chain combines TRBV7-9 with TRBJ2-3, with D maybe TRBD1 (6 bases). CDR3 length: 15 residues. Trimming removed 6 bases at V and 8 bases at J, with 21 bases between. CDR1 and CDR2 (germline): SEHNR, FQNEAQ (reference sequence). The CDR3 nucleotides read TGTGCCAGCAGTCTCCCACAGGACAGATTTTTTACGCAGTATTTT. Translated: CASSLPQDRFFTQYF.

The chain links TRBV7-6 to TRBJ1-6, with 7 bases that match TRBD1. The germline V gene has CDR1 SGHVS and CDR2 FNYEAQ. This CDR3 contains 20 residues. J lost 0 bases, V lost 2 bases, and 13 bases had no gene match. DNA for the CDR3: TGTGCCAGCAGCTTACGCCCGGGACAGCGCCAAAGCTCCTATAATTCACCCCTCCACTTT. Translating gives CASSLRPGQRQSSYNSPLHF.

The V call is TRBV18, the J call TRBJ2-5; no definite D call. Trimming pared 2 bases from V and 5 bases from J, leaving 6 bases between. CDR1 is KGHSH and CDR2 is LQKENI in the germline V gene. The CDR3 has 12 amino acids. Here the CDR3 reads CASSPSRETQYF. The DNA for the CDR3 is TGTGCCAGCTCACCAAGCCGGGAGACCCAGTACTTC.

This clone was seen only once. V gene TRBV6-6 combines with J gene TRBJ2-7; D might be TRBD2 (5 bases). The CDR3 totals 14 residues. The V and J ends lost 7 bases and 1 base respectively, with 14 bases between them. Germline CDR1 MNHNY, CDR2 SVGAGI (reference sequence). DNA of the CDR3: TGTGCCAGCACCCGGGATATTTCTTCCTACGAGCAGTACTTC. This translates into CASTRDISSYEQYF.